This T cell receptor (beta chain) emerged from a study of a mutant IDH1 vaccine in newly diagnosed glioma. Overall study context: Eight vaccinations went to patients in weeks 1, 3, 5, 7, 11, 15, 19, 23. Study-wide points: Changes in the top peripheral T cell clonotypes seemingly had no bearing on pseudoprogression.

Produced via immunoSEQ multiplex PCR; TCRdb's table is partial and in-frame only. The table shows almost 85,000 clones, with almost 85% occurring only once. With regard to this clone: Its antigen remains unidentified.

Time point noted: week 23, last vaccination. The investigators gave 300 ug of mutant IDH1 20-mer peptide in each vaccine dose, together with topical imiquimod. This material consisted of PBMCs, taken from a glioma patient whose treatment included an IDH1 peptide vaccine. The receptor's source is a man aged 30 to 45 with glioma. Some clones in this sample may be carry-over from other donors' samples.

Written as DNA, the CDR3 is TGTGCCAGCAGTTGGGCCAACAGAAACACAGATACGCAGTATTTT. It encodes CASSWANRNTDTQYF. The V call is TRBV6-5, the J call TRBJ2-3; D is unresolved. Germline CDR1 and CDR2: MNHEY and SVGAGI. The CDR3 loop spans 15 amino acids. V lost 4 bases and J lost 2, with 13 bases in between.